This entry is about one T cell receptor beta chain. Its antigen is unknown. No base qualities exist here, and no much larger clone lies one base off it. The sample contains more than one DNA sequence encoding this CDR3. The donors were healthy, HIV-negative adults with no recently reported acute infections or vaccinations. All donors were Caucasian adults living in Nashville, Tennessee, USA. CD4+ T cells were enriched by magnetic negative selection; naive cells were then positively selected on CD45RA, and the negative fraction formed the memory subset. Blood was obtained by leukapheresis, after which PBMCs were separated by Ficoll-Histopaque density gradient centrifugation and cryopreserved in liquid nitrogen vapor phase. Purity and quantity of every magnetically sorted T cell population were checked by analytical flow cytometry. Genomic DNA was isolated from every sorted fraction and measured by UV absorbance on a Nanodrop 2000c.

Taken from cysteine to phenylalanine, the CDR3 has 11 residues. The CDR3 DNA has 33 bases and is translated from base 1. The germline V gene gives CDR1 as SGHDT and CDR2 as YYEEEE. Trimming takes 2 bases from V and 4 bases from J, and the germline ends sit 3 bases apart. Using the deep immunoSEQ assay, TCR CDR3 regions were amplified from genomic DNA by multiplex PCR. Genomic DNA extracted from each cell subset was distributed evenly over all wells of several immunoSEQ 96-well plates, and each plate served as one replicate. For sorted subsets, roughly 0.2 ug genomic DNA, equal to tens of thousands of T cell genomes, was loaded into each replicate PCR. The purified libraries were quantified using a Qubit 3.0 fluorometer, sized with a Bioanalyzer 2100, and then quantified again using the KAPA Library Quantification kit. Every immunoSEQ 96-well plate was sequenced on a dedicated single-read 150-cycle Illumina NextSeq 550 flow cell. Per the source publication's procedure: Because the immunoSEQ output held only junctional sequences and lacked quality scores, the filtering could not match the filtering applied to full-length reads. Sequences were annotated with PyIR, a Python wrapper for IgBLAST v1.9, and V/J genes and CDR3 were assigned using IMGT germline references. Reads with weak V/J assignments (E-value above 1e-6), missing CDR3, stop codons, out-of-frame junctions, or ambiguous translated residues were removed. V3J clonotypes were defined as sequences sharing the same inferred V gene, J gene, and CDR3 amino acid sequence. Percentage overlap between repertoires was computed as shared unique clonotypes divided by the size of the smaller repertoire. Repertoire richness was assessed with RTK rarefaction, the Chao1 estimator, and Recon v2.1 estimates of unobserved clonotypes. OLGA was used to compute generation probabilities for all TCRbeta clonotypes that the gDNA method yielded from several donors. The clones in this table, taken by TCRdb from immuneACCESS, are in-frame only. Not every clone is retained; where verified, under half of the shortfall comes from an unresolved V gene, and the cause of the rest is unknown. V and J calls and clone size are as listed in that table; D and trimming were resolved from the DNA. Recorded for this sample are roughly 2.6 million clones; around 90% of them occurred a single time. Jointly, the top ten make up roughly 0.15% of the sample.

These data are taken from a study of shared clonotypes between healthy human individuals (TCRdb year 2020). General notes on the study: The cohort comprised a couple of women and a few men aged 18 to 49 years. Per donor, leukapheresis produced somewhere between about 0.94 and 9.5 billion PBMCs. Libraries were prepared and TCR repertoires were sequenced by different laboratories using diverse techniques, in order to increase sequencing depth and limit assay-specific biases. For each donor, CD4 naive and CD4 memory were each run on three plates, CD8 naive on two plates, and CD8 memory on one plate. Blood TCR repertoires of roughly five healthy adults were deeply sequenced to estimate repertoire size and the extent of clonotype sharing between individuals. Study-wide conclusions, independent of this receptor: About 5% of naive CD4, 3.5% of naive CD8, around 2.3% of memory CD4, and less than 0.45% of memory CD8 clonotypes were shared across several donors. Clonotypes shared by all four sorted-subset donors showed higher generation probabilities than non-shared clonotypes. Sampling was restricted to blood, and TCR repertoires in tissue are likely to differ from TCR repertoires in blood. Pairwise subsampling led to the expectation that sequencing depth would affect the degree of clonotype sharing among donors. Because the study included a small number of donors, the genetic and exposure-history diversity represented was limited. Rarefaction of sorted-subset datasets indicated incomplete sequencing despite the large sequencing depth. Larger estimated clonotype richness was generally found for naive subsets than for memory subsets.

The chain couples TRBV5-6 to TRBJ2-5, with the identity of the D gene unclear. The sequenced sample was naive CD4+ T cells sorted from blood. The cell subset or site label here, explained by the study, means: CD45RA+ positively selected. The TCR was taken from a man aged 18 to 29 in good health. At the DNA level, the sequence is TGTGCCAGCAGCTTTCGAGAGACCCAGTACTTC. The resulting protein is CASSFRETQYF.